This T cell receptor (beta chain) was captured in a study of prognosis after radiotherapy for stage I lung cancer. This clonotype is classed as medium-sized. Its antigen is undetermined. Germline V gene sequence: CDR1 MNHEY, CDR2 SMNVEV (reference sequence). The CDR3 consists of 13 residues. Deletions cut 0 bases from V and 12 bases from J, with 12 bases between. Study-level results: Usage of TRBV and TRBJ genes reportedly differed between metastatic and non-metastatic patients.

Genomic DNA provided the template from which TCR beta CDR3 was amplified by two-round multiplex PCR. Initially, in first-round PCR, primers specific to each TRBV and TRBJ gene were used. PCR's second round employed universal primers. TCRdb re-called the multiplex PCR reads with MiXCR, one entry per CDR3 protein. The sample has about 12,000 distinct CDR3 sequences, around two fifths seen once. This TCR was recovered from a donor older than 45 with non-small cell lung cancer. The sample here was PBMCs, taken before or after stereotactic body radiation therapy (not recorded which). This chain uses TRBV27 with TRBJ2-1; the D gene is possibly TRBD1 (6 bases). CDR3 bases: TGTGCCAGCAGTTTATCGGGGGCTAGAACGCAGTTCTTC. It yields the protein CASSLSGARTQFF.